This TCR beta chain emerged from a study of cytomegalovirus exposure and HLA in healthy donors. In the PCR, 60 Vbeta and 13 Jbeta primers were used. The data were produced by immunoSEQ multiplex PCR, yet TCRdb's version contains in-frame clones alone and is incomplete. The sample records about 180,000 clones, more than 60% being singletons. General observations from the study: The records held CMV serostatus as the only immune exposure information.

CDR3 length: 13 amino acids. Germline V gene sequence: CDR1 MNHEY, CDR2 SVGAGI. The germline V and J ends were trimmed by 8 bases and 2 bases, with 10 bases remaining between them. This clone was counted between two and nine times. Its antigen is undetermined. Sequenced material: PBMCs. This TCR was recovered from a man between 18 and 35 years old in good health and CMV-seronegative. The rearrangement uses TRBV6-5 and TRBJ2-1, with a weak D call TRBD2 (6 bases). This chain's CDR3 is CASAGGAYNEQFF. The CDR3 nucleotides are TGTGCCAGCGCCGGCGGGGCCTACAATGAGCAGTTCTTC.